This T cell receptor beta chain was identified during a study of T cell repertoires in cytomegalovirus infection. One entry per CDR3 protein, called by TCRdb with MiXCR from the reads. Among around 250,000 distinct CDR3 sequences listed, about a sixth were seen once. V lost 4 bases, J lost 0 bases, and 13 bases lay in between. This CDR3 is built from 16 residues. Material for sequencing was CD8+ T cells from PBMCs. The TCR sequence derives from a human donor in good health (CMV status not recorded). Some clones in this sample may be carry-over from other donors' samples. V usage is TRBV12-3 or TRBV12-4 and J usage is TRBJ1-3; perhaps TRBD1 as D (5 bases). The CDR3 nucleotides read TGTGCCAGCAGTTCCCCGACAGCGAGCTCTGGAAACACCATATATTTT. It translates to CASSSPTASSGNTIYF.